This TCR beta chain was captured by sequencing in a study of cytomegalovirus exposure and HLA in healthy donors. PCR used 60 Vbeta primers and 13 Jbeta primers. Clones were read by immunoSEQ multiplex PCR, and TCRdb kept only the in-frame ones, dropping some. The sample holds 150,000 to 200,000 clones, about three quarters seen once. This TCR was sampled from a young man in good health and CMV-seronegative. The source material was PBMCs.

The DNA for the CDR3 is TGTGCCAGCAGCCCCGGGACAAAAGGAAACACCATATATTTT. This gives the protein CASSPGTKGNTIYF. V and J are TRBV7-9 and TRBJ1-3; a possible D gene is TRBD1 (6 bases). Germline values: CDR1 SEHNR, CDR2 FQNEAQ (reference sequence). V gave up 5 bases and J gave up 4 bases, with 12 bases separating them. This CDR3 spans 14 amino acids.